A selection of T cell receptor beta chains follows, all from one sample in a study of cytomegalovirus exposure and HLA in healthy donors. The repertoire was sequenced with immunoSEQ multiplex PCR; TCRdb's copy has only in-frame clones and lacks some. The sample has 150,000 to 200,000 clones; 65% to 85% are singletons. Sequenced input: PBMCs. These TCRs come from a man younger than 30 in good health and CMV-seronegative. Both conserved end residues are part of each CDR3. Each record gives: J gene, CDR3 length, V gene, clone size, D gene, CDR3 DNA, CDR3 protein. A D gene is named only where the DNA matches it firmly. Not all rows give a size; the values are once, few, many and, for expanded clones, a class.

J gene: TRBJ1-3
CDR3 length: 13
V gene: TRBV27
clone size: -
D gene: -
CDR3 DNA: TGTGCCAGCAGTTTATTTGTCGGGGACACCATATATTTT
CDR3 protein: CASSLFVGDTIYF

J gene: TRBJ1-2
CDR3 length: 18
V gene: TRBV7-8
clone size: -
D gene: -
CDR3 DNA: TGTGCCAGCAGCTTAGATGGGTGGGCAGCTTCGCTATGGGATGGCTACACCTTC
CDR3 protein: CASSLDGWAASLWDGYTF

J gene: TRBJ1-2
CDR3 length: 15
V gene: TRBV4-1
clone size: once
D gene: TRBD1
CDR3 DNA: TGCGCCAGCAGCCAAGAAATACGACAGGGCCATGGCTACACCTTC
CDR3 protein: CASSQEIRQGHGYTF

J gene: TRBJ2-2
CDR3 length: 16
V gene: TRBV18
clone size: -
D gene: TRBD2
CDR3 DNA: TGTGCCAGCTCACTGACTAGCGGGAAGGGTACCGGGGAGCTGTTTTTT
CDR3 protein: CASSLTSGKGTGELFF

J gene: TRBJ2-5
CDR3 length: 15
V gene: TRBV7-2
clone size: -
D gene: TRBD2
CDR3 DNA: TGTGCTTCCGGGACTAGCGGGGGGGCAGGGGAGACCCAGTACTTC
CDR3 protein: CASGTSGGAGETQYF

J gene: TRBJ2-7
CDR3 length: 12
V gene: TRBV6-6
clone size: -
D gene: TRBD1
CDR3 DNA: TGTGCCAGCAGAGGGACAGACTACGAGCAGTACTTC
CDR3 protein: CASRGTDYEQYF

J gene: TRBJ2-1
CDR3 length: 16
V gene: TRBV7-3
clone size: once
D gene: TRBD1
CDR3 DNA: TGTGCCAGCAGCTTAACTGCCCGGGACAGGGACCGGGAGCAGTTCTTC
CDR3 protein: CASSLTARDRDREQFF

J gene: TRBJ2-1
CDR3 length: 17
V gene: TRBV27
clone size: few
D gene: TRBD2
CDR3 DNA: TGTGCCAGCAGTTTAGTTAGCGGGATGACACGGCGGGATGAGCAGTTCTTC
CDR3 protein: CASSLVSGMTRRDEQFF

J gene: TRBJ2-5
CDR3 length: 14
V gene: TRBV14
clone size: few
D gene: -
CDR3 DNA: TGTGCCAGCAGCCACGGTTCACCCAAAGAGACCCAGTACTTC
CDR3 protein: CASSHGSPKETQYF

J gene: TRBJ1-1
CDR3 length: 12
V gene: TRBV29-1
clone size: -
D gene: -
CDR3 DNA: TGCAGCGTTGGGCAACTGAACACTGAAGCTTTCTTT
CDR3 protein: CSVGQLNTEAFF

J gene: TRBJ2-1
CDR3 length: 15
V gene: TRBV18
clone size: -
D gene: TRBD1
CDR3 DNA: TGTGCCAGCTCACTACAGGGGGCAGGTTACAATGAGCAGTTCTTC
CDR3 protein: CASSLQGAGYNEQFF

J gene: TRBJ1-2
CDR3 length: 15
V gene: TRBV5-1
clone size: few
D gene: -
CDR3 DNA: TGCGCCAGCAGCTTTGGTGGGAGGGGATGCTATGGCTACACCTTC
CDR3 protein: CASSFGGRGCYGYTF

J gene: TRBJ2-5
CDR3 length: 14
V gene: TRBV9
clone size: -
D gene: TRBD2
CDR3 DNA: TGTGCCAGCAGCCCAAGCGGGAGAGGGGAGACCCAGTACTTC
CDR3 protein: CASSPSGRGETQYF

J gene: TRBJ1-5
CDR3 length: 18
V gene: TRBV4-1
clone size: once
D gene: TRBD1
CDR3 DNA: TGCGCCAGCAGCCAAGATATTACAGTCAGGGGGAGAAATCAGCCCCAGCATTTT
CDR3 protein: CASSQDITVRGRNQPQHF

J gene: TRBJ1-3
CDR3 length: 16
V gene: TRBV7-9
clone size: -
D gene: -
CDR3 DNA: TGTTCCAGCAGCTCCCTAGATATCTACTCTGGAAACACCATATATTTT
CDR3 protein: CSSSSLDIYSGNTIYF

J gene: TRBJ2-7
CDR3 length: 12
V gene: TRBV18
clone size: -
D gene: -
CDR3 DNA: TGTGCCAGCTCGCAGACTACCTACGAGCAGTACTTC
CDR3 protein: CASSQTTYEQYF

J gene: TRBJ1-2
CDR3 length: 17
V gene: TRBV7-8
clone size: few
D gene: -
CDR3 DNA: TGTGCCAGCAGCTTAGCGCGAGGTCGGGGGGGCCTCTATGGCTACACCTTC
CDR3 protein: CASSLARGRGGLYGYTF

J gene: TRBJ2-1
CDR3 length: 13
V gene: TRBV29-1
clone size: -
D gene: TRBD1
CDR3 DNA: TGCAGCGGGGACAGGAGGGGAGGAAGTGAGCAGTTCTTC
CDR3 protein: CSGDRRGGSEQFF

J gene: TRBJ2-1
CDR3 length: 16
V gene: TRBV5-1
clone size: -
D gene: TRBD2
CDR3 DNA: TGCGCCAGCAGCTTGTCGAATTTAGCGGGATCCGATGAGCAGTTCTTC
CDR3 protein: CASSLSNLAGSDEQFF

J gene: TRBJ1-2
CDR3 length: 18
V gene: TRBV7-7
clone size: -
D gene: TRBD1
CDR3 DNA: TGTGCTAGCAGCTTAAGGGGACAGAGGCGGACTGTGGACTATGGCTACACCTTC
CDR3 protein: CASSLRGQRRTVDYGYTF

J gene: TRBJ2-6
CDR3 length: 16
V gene: TRBV12-5
clone size: few
D gene: -
CDR3 DNA: TGTGCTAGTGGTTTGGTACAGTTCCCGGGAGCCAACGTCCTGACTTTC
CDR3 protein: CASGLVQFPGANVLTF

J gene: TRBJ2-3
CDR3 length: 15
V gene: TRBV2
clone size: -
D gene: TRBD1
CDR3 DNA: TGTGCCAGCAGCCGGGACAGGGCTAGCACAGATACGCAGTATTTT
CDR3 protein: CASSRDRASTDTQYF

J gene: TRBJ2-1
CDR3 length: 14
V gene: TRBV4-3
clone size: -
D gene: TRBD2
CDR3 DNA: TGCGCCAGCGGCAAAGCGGGAGGGAACAATGAGCAGTTCTTC
CDR3 protein: CASGKAGGNNEQFF

J gene: TRBJ2-5
CDR3 length: 12
V gene: TRBV12-2
clone size: -
D gene: -
CDR3 DNA: TGTGCAAGAAAGACAGGGGAAGAGACCCAGTACTTC
CDR3 protein: CARKTGEETQYF

J gene: TRBJ2-3
CDR3 length: 17
V gene: TRBV30
clone size: few
D gene: TRBD2
CDR3 DNA: TGTGCCTGGTCCCTGGGGACTAGCGGGCTAAGCACAGATACGCAGTATTTT
CDR3 protein: CAWSLGTSGLSTDTQYF

J gene: TRBJ1-2
CDR3 length: 17
V gene: TRBV11-2
clone size: once
D gene: TRBD1
CDR3 DNA: TGTGCCAGCAGCCCAACCCCGGCAGGGGGGAGAGGCTATGGCTACACCTTC
CDR3 protein: CASSPTPAGGRGYGYTF

J gene: TRBJ2-7
CDR3 length: 15
V gene: TRBV18
clone size: few
D gene: TRBD2
CDR3 DNA: TGTGCCAGCTCACCACCCGGACTAGCGGGAGGCGAGCAGTACTTC
CDR3 protein: CASSPPGLAGGEQYF

J gene: TRBJ2-3
CDR3 length: 16
V gene: TRBV9
clone size: -
D gene: TRBD2
CDR3 DNA: TGTGCCAGCAGCGTAGAAGGGAGCGGGGATACAGATACGCAGTATTTT
CDR3 protein: CASSVEGSGDTDTQYF

J gene: TRBJ2-1
CDR3 length: 16
V gene: TRBV7-2
clone size: -
D gene: -
CDR3 DNA: TGTGCCAGCAGCTTAGGGGCTCGCCACTCCTACAATGAGCAGTTCTTC
CDR3 protein: CASSLGARHSYNEQFF

J gene: TRBJ2-5
CDR3 length: 16
V gene: TRBV4-3
clone size: -
D gene: TRBD2
CDR3 DNA: TGCGCCAGCAGCCAAGGACTAGCGGGGGACCAAGAGACCCAGTACTTC
CDR3 protein: CASSQGLAGDQETQYF

J gene: TRBJ2-1
CDR3 length: 15
V gene: TRBV29-1
clone size: -
D gene: -
CDR3 DNA: TGCAGCGTTGAAGTTCGGCGGGGGCTCCCCAATGAGCAGTTCTTC
CDR3 protein: CSVEVRRGLPNEQFF

J gene: TRBJ2-3
CDR3 length: 11
V gene: TRBV6-1
clone size: -
D gene: -
CDR3 DNA: TGTGCCGGCAGGGAGGCAGATACGCAGTATTTT
CDR3 protein: CAGREADTQYF

J gene: TRBJ1-1
CDR3 length: 15
V gene: TRBV4-2
clone size: -
D gene: -
CDR3 DNA: TGTGCCAGCAGCCAAGAAGGACAGCCGAACACTGAAGCTTTCTTT
CDR3 protein: CASSQEGQPNTEAFF

J gene: TRBJ2-5
CDR3 length: 11
V gene: TRBV29-1
clone size: -
D gene: TRBD1
CDR3 DNA: TGCAGCGCACAGGGGCAAGAGACCCAGTACTTC
CDR3 protein: CSAQGQETQYF

J gene: TRBJ2-1
CDR3 length: 14
V gene: TRBV19
clone size: -
D gene: TRBD1
CDR3 DNA: TGTGCCAGTAGTTTGCAGGGGGTACACAATGAGCAGTTCTTC
CDR3 protein: CASSLQGVHNEQFF

J gene: TRBJ2-7
CDR3 length: 15
V gene: TRBV7-2
clone size: few
D gene: -
CDR3 DNA: TGTGCCAGCAGCCGAGGCTATAGGAACTCCTACGAGCAGTACTTC
CDR3 protein: CASSRGYRNSYEQYF

J gene: TRBJ2-5
CDR3 length: 15
V gene: TRBV7-9
clone size: -
D gene: -
CDR3 DNA: TGTGCCAGCAGCTTCCTACCGGGACTCCAAGAGACCCAGTACTTC
CDR3 protein: CASSFLPGLQETQYF

J gene: TRBJ2-2
CDR3 length: 14
V gene: TRBV6-1
clone size: -
D gene: TRBD1
CDR3 DNA: TGTGCCAGCACCCGGGACAGAAACACCGGGGAGCTGTTTTTT
CDR3 protein: CASTRDRNTGELFF

J gene: TRBJ1-1
CDR3 length: 14
V gene: TRBV2
clone size: once
D gene: -
CDR3 DNA: TGTGCCAGCAGTGAGAACAGCATGAACACTGAAGCTTTCTTT
CDR3 protein: CASSENSMNTEAFF

J gene: TRBJ2-5
CDR3 length: 18
V gene: TRBV28
clone size: -
D gene: -
CDR3 DNA: TGTGCCAGCAGTGCATTTACGTTATTGACACGCCACCAAGAGACCCAGTACTTC
CDR3 protein: CASSAFTLLTRHQETQYF

J gene: TRBJ2-7
CDR3 length: 13
V gene: TRBV6-5
clone size: -
D gene: -
CDR3 DNA: TGTGCCAGCAGTTACACTCGGAGTTACGAGCAGTACTTC
CDR3 protein: CASSYTRSYEQYF

J gene: TRBJ1-2
CDR3 length: 13
V gene: TRBV21-1
clone size: -
D gene: -
CDR3 DNA: TGTGCCAGTTTTACAGGAGCTAACTATGGCTACACCTTC
CDR3 protein: CASFTGANYGYTF

J gene: TRBJ2-7
CDR3 length: 13
V gene: TRBV29-1
clone size: -
D gene: TRBD1
CDR3 DNA: TGCAGCGTTGAGACAGGGGGCGCCTACGAGCAGTACTTC
CDR3 protein: CSVETGGAYEQYF

J gene: TRBJ2-5
CDR3 length: 14
V gene: TRBV5-1
clone size: -
D gene: -
CDR3 DNA: TGCGCCAGCAGCTTGGGACAGATCCAAGAGACCCAGTACTTC
CDR3 protein: CASSLGQIQETQYF

J gene: TRBJ1-6
CDR3 length: 16
V gene: TRBV13
clone size: -
D gene: -
CDR3 DNA: TGTGCCAGCAGCTTATTCCGTGGCAGGGTCGATTCACCCCTCCACTTT
CDR3 protein: CASSLFRGRVDSPLHF

J gene: TRBJ2-7
CDR3 length: 14
V gene: TRBV18
clone size: -
D gene: TRBD1
CDR3 DNA: TGTGCCAGCTCACCCCGGACAGGGACCTACGAGCAGTACTTC
CDR3 protein: CASSPRTGTYEQYF

J gene: TRBJ2-7
CDR3 length: 14
V gene: TRBV10-3
clone size: -
D gene: -
CDR3 DNA: TGTGCCACCAAACTCGGGGACTCTAGCTACGAGCAGTACTTC
CDR3 protein: CATKLGDSSYEQYF

J gene: TRBJ1-1
CDR3 length: 11
V gene: TRBV20-1
clone size: -
D gene: -
CDR3 DNA: TGCAGTGCTAGTCTGGGCAGTGAAGCTTTCTTT
CDR3 protein: CSASLGSEAFF